This T cell receptor (beta chain) was recorded in a study of cytotoxic CD8 clonotypes in ibrutinib-treated CLL. Findings and caveats of the study: Lymph node repertoires were not studied, and sampling times were unmatched. Baseline values of clonality outstripped age-matched healthy donors and followed circulating CD8+ T-cell counts.

Only in-frame clones appear in the TCRdb table, and some are missing; sequencing was by immunoSEQ multiplex PCR. The sample yields approximately 97,000 clones, approximately 71% seen once. The V gene lost 3 bases and the J gene lost 4 bases, with 16 bases spanning the gap. The germline V gene has CDR1 LNHNV and CDR2 YYDKDF (reference sequence). This CDR3 contains 16 residues. In the case of this clone: Its antigen is as yet unknown.

The genes are TRBV15 and TRBJ1-5, with TRBD1 as a possible D gene (6 bases). Sequenced here: PBMCs, sampled after 24 months of ibrutinib treatment. This clonotype was obtained from a human donor with chronic lymphocytic leukemia. The CDR3 DNA reads TGTGCCACCAGCAGGAAGTCGGGGGGGCGGAATCAGCCCCAGCATTTT. This sequence encodes CATSRKSGGRNQPQHF.